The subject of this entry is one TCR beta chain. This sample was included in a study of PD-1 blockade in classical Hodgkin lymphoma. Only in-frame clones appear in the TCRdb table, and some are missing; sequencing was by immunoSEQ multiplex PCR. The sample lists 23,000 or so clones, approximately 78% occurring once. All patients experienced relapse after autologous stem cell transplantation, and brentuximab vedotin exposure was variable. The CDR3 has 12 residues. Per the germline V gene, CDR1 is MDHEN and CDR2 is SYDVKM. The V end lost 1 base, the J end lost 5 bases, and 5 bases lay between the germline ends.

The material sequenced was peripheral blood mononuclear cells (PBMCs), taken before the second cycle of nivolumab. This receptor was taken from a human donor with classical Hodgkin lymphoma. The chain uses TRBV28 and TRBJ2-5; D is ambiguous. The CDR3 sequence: CASSLLRETQYF. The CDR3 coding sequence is TGTGCCAGCAGTTTATTACGGGAGACCCAGTACTTC. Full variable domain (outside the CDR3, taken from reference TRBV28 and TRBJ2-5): DVKVTQSSRYLVKRTGEKVFLECVQDMDHENMFWYRQDPGLGLRLIYFSYDVKMKEKGDIPEGYSVSREKKERFSLILESASTNQTSMYLCASSLLRETQYFGPGTRLLVL.